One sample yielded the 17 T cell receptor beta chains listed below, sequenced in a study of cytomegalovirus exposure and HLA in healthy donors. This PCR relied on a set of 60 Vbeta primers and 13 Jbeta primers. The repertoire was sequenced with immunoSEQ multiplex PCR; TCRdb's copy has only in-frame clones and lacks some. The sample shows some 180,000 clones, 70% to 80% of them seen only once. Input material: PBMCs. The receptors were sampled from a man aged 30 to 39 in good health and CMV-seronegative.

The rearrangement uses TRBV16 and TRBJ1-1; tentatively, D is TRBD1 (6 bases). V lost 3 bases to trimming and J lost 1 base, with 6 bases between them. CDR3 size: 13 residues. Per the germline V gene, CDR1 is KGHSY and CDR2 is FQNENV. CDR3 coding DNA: TGTGCCAGCAGCCAGGGACAGAACACTGAAGCTTTCTTT. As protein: CASSQGQNTEAFF.

CDR3 in DNA: TGTGCCAGCAGCTTTCGGGGGGGCAATCAGCCCCAGCATTTT. It translates to CASSFRGGNQPQHF. V is TRBV5-8 and J is TRBJ1-5, with a tentative D call TRBD1 (5 bases). V lost 2 bases to trimming and J lost 2 bases, with 8 bases between them. This CDR3 comprises 14 residues. Per the germline V gene, CDR1 is SGHTS and CDR2 is YDEGEE.

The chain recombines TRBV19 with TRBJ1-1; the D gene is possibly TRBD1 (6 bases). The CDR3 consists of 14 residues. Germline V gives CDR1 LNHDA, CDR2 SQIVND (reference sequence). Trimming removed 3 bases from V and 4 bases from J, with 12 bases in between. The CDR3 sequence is CASSIRGGSTEAFF. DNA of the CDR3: TGTGCCAGTAGTATTCGAGGGGGAAGCACTGAAGCTTTCTTT. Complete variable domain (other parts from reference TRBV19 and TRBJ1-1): DGGITQSPKYLFRKEGQNVTLSCEQNLNHDAMYWYRQDPGQGLRLIYYSQIVNDFQKGDIAEGYSVSREKKESFPLTVTSAQKNPTAFYLCASSIRGGSTEAFFGQGTRLTVV.

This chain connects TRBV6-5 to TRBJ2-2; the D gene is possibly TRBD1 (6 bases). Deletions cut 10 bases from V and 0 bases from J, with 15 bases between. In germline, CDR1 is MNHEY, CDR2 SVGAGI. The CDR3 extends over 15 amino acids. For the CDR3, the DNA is TGTGCCACCCGCTGGGGGCCTACGAACACCGGGGAGCTGTTTTTT. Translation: CATRWGPTNTGELFF.

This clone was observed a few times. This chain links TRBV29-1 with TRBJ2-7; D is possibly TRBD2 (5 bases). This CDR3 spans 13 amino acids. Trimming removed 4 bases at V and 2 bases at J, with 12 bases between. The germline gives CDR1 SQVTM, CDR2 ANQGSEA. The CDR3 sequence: CSVVEGSPYEQYF. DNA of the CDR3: TGCAGCGTTGTGGAAGGGAGCCCCTACGAGCAGTACTTC.

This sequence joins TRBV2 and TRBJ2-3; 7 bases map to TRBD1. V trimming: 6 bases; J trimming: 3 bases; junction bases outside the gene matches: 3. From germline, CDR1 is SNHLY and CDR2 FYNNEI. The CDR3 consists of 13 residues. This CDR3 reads CASSNRGTDTQYF. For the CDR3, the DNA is TGTGCCAGCAGCAACAGGGGAACAGATACGCAGTATTTT.

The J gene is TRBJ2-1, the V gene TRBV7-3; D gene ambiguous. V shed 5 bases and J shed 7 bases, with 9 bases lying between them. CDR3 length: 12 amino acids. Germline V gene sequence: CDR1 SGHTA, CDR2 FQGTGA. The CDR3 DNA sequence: TGTGCCAGCAGCACATCCAAGAATGAGCAGTTCTTC. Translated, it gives CASSTSKNEQFF. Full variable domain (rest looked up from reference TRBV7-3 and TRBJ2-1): GAGVSQTPSNKVTEKGKYVELRCDPISGHTALYWYRQSLGQGPEFLIYFQGTGAADDSGLPNDRFFAVRPEGSVSTLKIQRTERGDSAVYLCASSTSKNEQFFGPGTRLTVL.

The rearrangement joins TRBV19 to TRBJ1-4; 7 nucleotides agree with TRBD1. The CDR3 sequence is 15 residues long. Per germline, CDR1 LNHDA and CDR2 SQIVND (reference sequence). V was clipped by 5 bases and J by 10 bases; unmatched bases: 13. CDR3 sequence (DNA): TGTGCCAGTAGTTTCCAGAGACAGGGCGTGGGAAAACTGTTTTTT. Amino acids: CASSFQRQGVGKLFF.

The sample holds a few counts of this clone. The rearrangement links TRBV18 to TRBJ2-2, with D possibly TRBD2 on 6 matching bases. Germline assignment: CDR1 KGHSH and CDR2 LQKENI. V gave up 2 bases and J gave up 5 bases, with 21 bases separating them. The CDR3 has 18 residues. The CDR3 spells CASSPSGRGNSGTGELFF. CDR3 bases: TGTGCCAGCTCACCATCGGGACGGGGGAACTCGGGGACCGGGGAGCTGTTTTTT.

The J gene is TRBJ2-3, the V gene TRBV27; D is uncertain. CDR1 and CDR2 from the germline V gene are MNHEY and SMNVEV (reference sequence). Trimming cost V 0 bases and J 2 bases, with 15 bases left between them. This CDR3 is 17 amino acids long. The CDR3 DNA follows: TGTGCCAGCAGTTTATCAACCATCCCGAGACACACAGATACGCAGTATTTT. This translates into CASSLSTIPRHTDTQYF.

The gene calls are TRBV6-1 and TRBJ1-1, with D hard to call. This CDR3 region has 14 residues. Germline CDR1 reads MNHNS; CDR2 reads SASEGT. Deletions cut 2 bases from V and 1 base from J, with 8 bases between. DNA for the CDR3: TGTGCCAGCAGTGAAATTGGAGAGAACACTGAAGCTTTCTTT. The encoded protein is CASSEIGENTEAFF.

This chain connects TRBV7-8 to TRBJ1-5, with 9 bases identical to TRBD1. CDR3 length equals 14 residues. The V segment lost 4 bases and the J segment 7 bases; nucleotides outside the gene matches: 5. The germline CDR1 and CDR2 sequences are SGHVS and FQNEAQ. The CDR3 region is CASSSDRGWQPQHF. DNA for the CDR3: TGTGCCAGCAGCTCAGACAGGGGGTGGCAGCCCCAGCATTTT.

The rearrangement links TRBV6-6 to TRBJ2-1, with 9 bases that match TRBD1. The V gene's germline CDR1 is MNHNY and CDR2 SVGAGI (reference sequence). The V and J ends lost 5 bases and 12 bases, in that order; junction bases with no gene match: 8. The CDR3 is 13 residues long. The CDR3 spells CASSNRGQGWQFF. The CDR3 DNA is TGTGCCAGCAGTAACAGGGGGCAAGGATGGCAGTTCTTC.

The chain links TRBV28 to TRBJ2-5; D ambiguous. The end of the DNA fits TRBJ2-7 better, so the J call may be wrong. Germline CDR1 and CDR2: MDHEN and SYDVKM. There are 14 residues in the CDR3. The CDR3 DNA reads TGTGCCAGCAGTCCCGACTTATGGTCATACGAGCAGTACTTC. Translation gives CASSPDLWSYEQYF.

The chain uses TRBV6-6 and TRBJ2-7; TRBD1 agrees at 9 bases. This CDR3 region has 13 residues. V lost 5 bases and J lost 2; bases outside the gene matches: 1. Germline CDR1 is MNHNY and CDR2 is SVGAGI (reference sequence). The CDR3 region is CASSRDRAYEQYF. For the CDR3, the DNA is TGTGCCAGCAGTCGGGACAGGGCCTACGAGCAGTACTTC.

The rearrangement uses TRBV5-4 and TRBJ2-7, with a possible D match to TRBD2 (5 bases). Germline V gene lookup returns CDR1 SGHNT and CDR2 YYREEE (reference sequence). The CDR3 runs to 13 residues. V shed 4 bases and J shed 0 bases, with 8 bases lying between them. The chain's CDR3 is CASSPSSSYEQYF. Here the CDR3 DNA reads TGTGCCAGCAGCCCTAGCAGCTCCTACGAGCAGTACTTC.

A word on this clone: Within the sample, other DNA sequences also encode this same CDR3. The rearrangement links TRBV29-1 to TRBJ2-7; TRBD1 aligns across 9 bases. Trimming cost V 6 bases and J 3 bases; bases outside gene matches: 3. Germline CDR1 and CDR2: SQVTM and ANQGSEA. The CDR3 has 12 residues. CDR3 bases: TGCAGCGTGGCGGGACAGGGCTACGAGCAGTACTTC. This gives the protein CSVAGQGYEQYF.